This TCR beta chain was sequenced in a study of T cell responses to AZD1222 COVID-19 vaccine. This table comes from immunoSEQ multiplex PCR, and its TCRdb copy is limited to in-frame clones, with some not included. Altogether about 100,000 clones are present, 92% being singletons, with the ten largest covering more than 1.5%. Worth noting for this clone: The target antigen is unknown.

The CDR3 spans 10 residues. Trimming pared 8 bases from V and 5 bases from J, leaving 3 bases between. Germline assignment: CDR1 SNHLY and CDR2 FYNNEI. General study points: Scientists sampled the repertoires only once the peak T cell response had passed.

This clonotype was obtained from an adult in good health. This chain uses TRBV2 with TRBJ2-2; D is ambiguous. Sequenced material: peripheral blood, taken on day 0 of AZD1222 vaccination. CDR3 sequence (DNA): TGTGCCAGCGCGACCGGGGAGCTGTTTTTT. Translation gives CASATGELFF.